The TCR beta chain described here comes from a study of blood T cell repertoires in COVID-19. Turning to the study itself: Sources were T cells, B-cell-depleted T cells, or PBMCs; the material itself was cDNA or gDNA.

The germline CDR1 and CDR2 sequences are MNHEY and SMNVEV (reference sequence). CDR3 length: 16 amino acids. The ends lost 3 bases at V and 7 bases at J; junction bases unmatched: 11. This table comes from immunoSEQ multiplex PCR, and its TCRdb copy is limited to in-frame clones, with some not included. The sample yields a few hundred thousand clones, roughly 90% seen once. Sequenced input: peripheral blood. This clonotype was sampled from a man aged 35-49 years with acute or convalescent COVID-19. The chain links TRBV27 to TRBJ2-2; 7 nucleotides line up with TRBD1. Here the CDR3 DNA reads TGTGCCAGCAGTTTTTTGGTGGCCCAGGGGGACGGGGAGCTGTTTTTT. Translated: CASSFLVAQGDGELFF.